This TCR beta chain was captured by sequencing in a study of T cell responses to AZD1222 COVID-19 vaccine. General study results and limits: Among the donors, most were white British and more were female, and clonal diversity was possibly underestimated. Baseline testing showed seropositivity in only 5 or 6 AZD1222 recipients.

Germline values: CDR1 SQVTM, CDR2 ANQGSEA. The CDR3 contains 13 residues. V was shortened by 5 bases and J by 2 bases, with 12 bases between the two germline ends. Generated by immunoSEQ multiplex PCR, the TCRdb table keeps only in-frame clones and is missing some. In the table there are around 150,000 clones, 94% of which are singletons. This clone has just one count. The antigen is not known. The material was peripheral blood, obtained on day 0 of AZD1222 vaccination. The chain couples TRBV29-1 to TRBJ1-1; D unresolved. The sequence derives from an adult in good health. CDR3 loop: CSVRQNLNTEAFF. The CDR3 DNA reads TGCAGCGTTCGCCAGAACCTAAACACTGAAGCTTTCTTT.